This T cell receptor beta chain was documented in a study of OX40 agonist ivuxolimab in advanced cancers. Study information: Prior anti-PD-1, anti-PD-L1 or anti-CTLA-4 therapy did not bar entry, and about 40% had some.

The method was immunoSEQ multiplex PCR; TCRdb's version includes in-frame clones alone and lacks a portion of them. Among around 39,000 clones, roughly 80% were seen once, and the ten largest hold around 1.8%. CDR3 length: 15 residues. Germline V gives CDR1 LNHDA, CDR2 SQIVND (reference sequence). Trimming took 5 bases from V and 7 from J; bases not matched to a gene: 12. Specimen: CD4+ or CD8+ T cells sorted from blood, collected in a trial of the OX40 agonist ivuxolimab. The chain is built from TRBV19 and TRBJ1-2; 8 bases fit TRBD1. The origin of this receptor is an adult with an advanced solid tumor such as melanoma, head and neck, liver or kidney cancer. The CDR3 is CASSPQTGAFVGYTF. CDR3 DNA: TGTGCCAGTAGTCCGCAGACAGGGGCGTTCGTTGGCTACACCTTC.